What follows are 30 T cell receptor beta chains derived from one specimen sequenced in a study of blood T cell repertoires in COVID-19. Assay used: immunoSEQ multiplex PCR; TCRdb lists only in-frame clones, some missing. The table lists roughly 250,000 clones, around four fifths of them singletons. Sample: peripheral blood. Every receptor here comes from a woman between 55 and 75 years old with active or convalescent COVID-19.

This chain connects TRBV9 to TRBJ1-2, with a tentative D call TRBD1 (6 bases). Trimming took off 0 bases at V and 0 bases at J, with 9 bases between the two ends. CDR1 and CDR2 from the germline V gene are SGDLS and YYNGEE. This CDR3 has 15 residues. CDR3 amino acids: CASSVAAGANYGYTF. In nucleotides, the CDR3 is TGTGCCAGCAGCGTAGCTGCAGGGGCTAACTATGGCTACACCTTC.

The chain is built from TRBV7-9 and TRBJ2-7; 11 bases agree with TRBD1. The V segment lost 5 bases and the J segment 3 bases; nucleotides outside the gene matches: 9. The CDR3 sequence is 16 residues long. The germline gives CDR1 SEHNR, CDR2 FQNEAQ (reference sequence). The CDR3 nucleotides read TGTGCCAGCAGCCATAATATGGGGACAGGGGGCTACGAGCAGTACTTC. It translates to CASSHNMGTGGYEQYF.

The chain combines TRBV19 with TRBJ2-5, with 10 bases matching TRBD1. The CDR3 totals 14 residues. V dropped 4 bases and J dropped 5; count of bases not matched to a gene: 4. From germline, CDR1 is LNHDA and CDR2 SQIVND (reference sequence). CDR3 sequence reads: CASSKTGGEETQYF. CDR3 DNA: TGTGCCAGTAGTAAGACAGGGGGCGAGGAGACCCAGTACTTC.

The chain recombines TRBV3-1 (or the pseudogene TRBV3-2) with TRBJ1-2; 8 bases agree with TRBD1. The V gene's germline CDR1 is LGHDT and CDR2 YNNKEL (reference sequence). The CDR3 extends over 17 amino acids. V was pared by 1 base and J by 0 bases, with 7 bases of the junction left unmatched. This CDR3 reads CASSQGTGFMTNYGYTF. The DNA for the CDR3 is TGTGCCAGCAGCCAAGGGACAGGGTTTATGACTAACTATGGCTACACCTTC.

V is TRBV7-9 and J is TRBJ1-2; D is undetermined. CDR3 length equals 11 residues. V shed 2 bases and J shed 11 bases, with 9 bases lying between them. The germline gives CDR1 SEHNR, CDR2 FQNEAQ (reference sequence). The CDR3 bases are TGTGCCAGCAGCTTAATCCCGACTTACACCTTC. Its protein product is CASSLIPTYTF.

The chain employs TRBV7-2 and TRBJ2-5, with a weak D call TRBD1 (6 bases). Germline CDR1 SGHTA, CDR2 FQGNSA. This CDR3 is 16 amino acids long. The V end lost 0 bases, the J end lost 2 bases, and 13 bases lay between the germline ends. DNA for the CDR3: TGTGCCAGCAGCTTAGCAGCTGGGGGCCTGCAAGAGACCCAGTACTTC. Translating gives CASSLAAGGLQETQYF.

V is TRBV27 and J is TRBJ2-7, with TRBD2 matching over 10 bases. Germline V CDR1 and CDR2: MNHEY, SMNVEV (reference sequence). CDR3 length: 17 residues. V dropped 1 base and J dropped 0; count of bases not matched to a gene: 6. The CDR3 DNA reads TGTGCCAGCAGTTTATTCAGCGGGGGGGCTTTCTCCTACGAGCAGTACTTC. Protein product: CASSLFSGGAFSYEQYF.

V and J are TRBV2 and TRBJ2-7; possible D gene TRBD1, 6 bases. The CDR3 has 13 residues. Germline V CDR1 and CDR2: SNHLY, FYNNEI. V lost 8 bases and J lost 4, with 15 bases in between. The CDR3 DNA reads TGTGCCAGCCGCCAGGGGTCCCTTTACGAGCAGTACTTC. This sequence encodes CASRQGSLYEQYF. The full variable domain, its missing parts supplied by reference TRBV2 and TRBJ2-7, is EPEVTQTPSHQVTQMGQEVILRCVPISNHLYFYWYRQILGQKVEFLVSFYNNEISEKSEIFDDQFSVERPDGSNFTLKIRSTKLEDSAMYFCASRQGSLYEQYFGPGTRLTVT.

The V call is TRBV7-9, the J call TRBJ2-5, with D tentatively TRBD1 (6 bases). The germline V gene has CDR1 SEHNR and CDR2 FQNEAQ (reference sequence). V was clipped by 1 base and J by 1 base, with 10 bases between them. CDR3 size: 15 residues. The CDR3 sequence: CASSLGGQLQETQYF. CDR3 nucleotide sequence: TGTGCCAGCAGCTTAGGGGGGCAGCTCCAAGAGACCCAGTACTTC.

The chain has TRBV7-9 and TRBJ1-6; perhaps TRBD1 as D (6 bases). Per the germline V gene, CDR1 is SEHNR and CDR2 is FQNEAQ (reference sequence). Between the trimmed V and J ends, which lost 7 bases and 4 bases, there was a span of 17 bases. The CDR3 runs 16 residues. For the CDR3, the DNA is TGTGCCAGCATGGTGCAGGGAGGGGGTTATAATTCACCCCTCCACTTT. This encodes CASMVQGGGYNSPLHF.

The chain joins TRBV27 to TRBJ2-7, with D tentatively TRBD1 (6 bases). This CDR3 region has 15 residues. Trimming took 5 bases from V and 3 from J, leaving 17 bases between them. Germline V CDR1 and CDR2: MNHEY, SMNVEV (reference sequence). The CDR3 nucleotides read TGTGCCAGCAGTCTCACAGGGTTGACGGGCTACGAGCAGTACTTC. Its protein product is CASSLTGLTGYEQYF.

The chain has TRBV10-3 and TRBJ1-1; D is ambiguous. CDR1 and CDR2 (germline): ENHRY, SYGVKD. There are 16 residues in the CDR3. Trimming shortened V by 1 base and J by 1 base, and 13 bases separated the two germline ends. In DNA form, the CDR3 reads TGTGCCATCAGTGAGTGGAAGACGGGTAAGAACACTGAAGCTTTCTTT. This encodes CAISEWKTGKNTEAFF.

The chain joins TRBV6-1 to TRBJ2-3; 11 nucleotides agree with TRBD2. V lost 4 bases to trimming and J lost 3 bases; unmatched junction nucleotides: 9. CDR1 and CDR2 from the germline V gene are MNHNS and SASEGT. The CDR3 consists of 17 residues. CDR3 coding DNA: TGTGCCAGCAGTGGACTAGCGGGAACCGGTGGGACAGATACGCAGTATTTT. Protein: CASSGLAGTGGTDTQYF.

CDR3 coding DNA: TGTGCCTGGAGGGGGGGTTACAATGAGCAGTTCTTC. It is translated as CAWRGGYNEQFF. This chain uses TRBV30 with TRBJ2-1; possible D gene TRBD2, 6 bases. Germline V lookup: CDR1 GTSNPN, CDR2 SVGIG (reference sequence). The germline V and J ends were trimmed by 3 bases and 4 bases, with 7 bases remaining between them. The CDR3 is 12 amino acids.

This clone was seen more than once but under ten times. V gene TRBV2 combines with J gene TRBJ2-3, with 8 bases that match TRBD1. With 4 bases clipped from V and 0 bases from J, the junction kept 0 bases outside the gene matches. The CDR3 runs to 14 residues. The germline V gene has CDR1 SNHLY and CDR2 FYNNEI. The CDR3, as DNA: TGTGCCAGCAGTGGGACAGGGAGCACAGATACGCAGTATTTT. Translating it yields CASSGTGSTDTQYF.

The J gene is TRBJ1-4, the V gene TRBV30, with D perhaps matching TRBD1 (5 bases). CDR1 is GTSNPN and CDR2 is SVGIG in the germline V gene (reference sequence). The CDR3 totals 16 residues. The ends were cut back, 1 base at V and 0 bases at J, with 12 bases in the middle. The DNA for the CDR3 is TGTGCCTGGAGTGATCCCGGGGGGTCAACTAATGAAAAACTGTTTTTT. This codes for CAWSDPGGSTNEKLFF.

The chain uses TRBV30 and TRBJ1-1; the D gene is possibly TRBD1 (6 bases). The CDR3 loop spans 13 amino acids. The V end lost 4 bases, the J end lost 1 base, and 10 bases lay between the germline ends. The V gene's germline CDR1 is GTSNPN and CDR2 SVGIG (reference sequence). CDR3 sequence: CAWKGHPNTEAFF. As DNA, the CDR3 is TGTGCCTGGAAGGGACACCCGAACACTGAAGCTTTCTTT.

This CDR3 reads CATSSRQGSTEAFF. CDR3 DNA: TGTGCCACCAGCAGTCGACAGGGGTCCACTGAAGCTTTCTTT. V usage is TRBV15 and J usage is TRBJ1-1; 8 bases match TRBD1. There are 14 residues in the CDR3. Germline V gives CDR1 LNHNV, CDR2 YYDKDF (reference sequence). The ends lost 3 bases at V and 4 bases at J; junction bases unmatched: 4.

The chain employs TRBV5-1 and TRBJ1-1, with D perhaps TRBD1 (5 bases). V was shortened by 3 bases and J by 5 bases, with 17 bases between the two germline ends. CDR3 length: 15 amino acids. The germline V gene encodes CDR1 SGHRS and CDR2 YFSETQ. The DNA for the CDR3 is TGCGCCAGCAGCTGGAGAAGGGGTCATGGTACTGAAGCTTTCTTT. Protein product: CASSWRRGHGTEAFF.

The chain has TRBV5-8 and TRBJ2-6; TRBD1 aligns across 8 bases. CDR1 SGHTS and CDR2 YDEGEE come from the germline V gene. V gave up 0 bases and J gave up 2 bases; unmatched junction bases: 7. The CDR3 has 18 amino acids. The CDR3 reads CASSLARTGPTGANVLTF. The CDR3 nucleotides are TGTGCCAGCAGCTTGGCGCGGACAGGGCCTACTGGGGCCAACGTCCTGACTTTC.

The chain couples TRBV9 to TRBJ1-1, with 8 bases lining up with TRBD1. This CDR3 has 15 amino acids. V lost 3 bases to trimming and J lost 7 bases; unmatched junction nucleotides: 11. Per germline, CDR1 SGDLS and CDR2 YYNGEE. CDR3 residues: CASSGVPGGAGEAFF. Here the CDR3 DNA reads TGTGCCAGCAGCGGCGTACCAGGGGGCGCGGGTGAAGCTTTCTTT.

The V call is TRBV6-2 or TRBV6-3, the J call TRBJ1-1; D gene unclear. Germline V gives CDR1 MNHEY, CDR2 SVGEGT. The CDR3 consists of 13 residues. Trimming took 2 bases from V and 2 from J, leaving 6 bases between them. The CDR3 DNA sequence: TGTGCCAGCAGTTACCATACTAACACTGAAGCTTTCTTT. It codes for CASSYHTNTEAFF.

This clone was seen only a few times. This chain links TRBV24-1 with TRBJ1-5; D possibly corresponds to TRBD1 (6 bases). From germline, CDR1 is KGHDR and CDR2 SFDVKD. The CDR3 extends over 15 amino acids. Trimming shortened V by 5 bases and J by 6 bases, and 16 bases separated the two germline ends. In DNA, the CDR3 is TGTGCCACCAGTGGGGTACCTCAGGGGCCTCAGCCCCAGCATTTT. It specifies CATSGVPQGPQPQHF.

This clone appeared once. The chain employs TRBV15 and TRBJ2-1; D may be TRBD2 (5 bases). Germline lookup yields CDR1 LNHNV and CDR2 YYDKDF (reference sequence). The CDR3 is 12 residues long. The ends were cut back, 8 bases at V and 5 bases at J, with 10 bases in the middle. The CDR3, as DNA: TGTGCCACCGAGGGAAACAACAATGAGCAGTTCTTC. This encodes CATEGNNNEQFF.

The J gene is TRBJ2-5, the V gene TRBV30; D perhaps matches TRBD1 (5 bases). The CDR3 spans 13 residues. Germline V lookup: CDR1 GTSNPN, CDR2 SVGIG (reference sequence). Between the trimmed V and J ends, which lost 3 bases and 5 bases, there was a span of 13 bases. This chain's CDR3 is CAWRPGLGETQYF. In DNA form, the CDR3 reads TGTGCCTGGAGGCCAGGGCTTGGGGAGACCCAGTACTTC.

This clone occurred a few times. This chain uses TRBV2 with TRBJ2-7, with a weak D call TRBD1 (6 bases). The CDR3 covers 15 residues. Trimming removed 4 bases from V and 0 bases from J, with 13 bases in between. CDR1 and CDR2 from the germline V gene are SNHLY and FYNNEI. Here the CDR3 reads CASSGMDSSSYEQYF. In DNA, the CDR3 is TGTGCCAGCAGTGGAATGGACAGCTCCTCCTACGAGCAGTACTTC.

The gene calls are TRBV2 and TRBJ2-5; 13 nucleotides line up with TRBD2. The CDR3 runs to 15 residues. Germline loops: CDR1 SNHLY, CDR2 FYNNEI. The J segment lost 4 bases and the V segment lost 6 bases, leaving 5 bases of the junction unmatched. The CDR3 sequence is CASSGTSGVVETQYF. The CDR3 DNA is TGTGCCAGCAGCGGGACTAGCGGGGTAGTAGAGACCCAGTACTTC.

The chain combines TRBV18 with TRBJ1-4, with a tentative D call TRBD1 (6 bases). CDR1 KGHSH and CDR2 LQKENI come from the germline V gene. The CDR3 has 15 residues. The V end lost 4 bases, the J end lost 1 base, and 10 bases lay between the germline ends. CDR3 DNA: TGTGCCAGCTCACTCGTAGGGGGAACTAATGAAAAACTGTTTTTT. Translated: CASSLVGGTNEKLFF.

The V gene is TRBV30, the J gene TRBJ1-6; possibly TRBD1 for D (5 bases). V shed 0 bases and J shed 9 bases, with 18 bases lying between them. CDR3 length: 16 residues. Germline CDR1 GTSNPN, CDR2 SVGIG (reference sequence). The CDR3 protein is CAWSVYGVRVGSPLHF. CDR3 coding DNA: TGTGCCTGGAGTGTATATGGAGTCAGGGTGGGTTCACCCCTCCACTTT.

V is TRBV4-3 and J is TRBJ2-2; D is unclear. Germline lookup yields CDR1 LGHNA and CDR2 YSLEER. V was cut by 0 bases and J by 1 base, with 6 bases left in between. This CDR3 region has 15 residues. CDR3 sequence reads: CASSQELQNTGELFF. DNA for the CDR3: TGCGCCAGCAGCCAAGAACTTCAGAACACCGGGGAGCTGTTTTTT.